The clone carrying this TCR beta chain was recorded at least ten times. This record belongs to a study of T cells in Graves' hyperthyroidism and ophthalmopathy. It was RNA transcripts that yielded the amplified TCR beta CDR3 regions. HTBI primers were the set used in a first-round RT-PCR of the TCR CDR3. Via MiXCR, TCRdb re-called the multiplex PCR reads, giving one row per CDR3 protein. The data hold 250,000 to 300,000 distinct CDR3 sequences, with 13% observed a single time. V was pared by 8 bases and J by 5 bases, with 8 bases of the junction left unmatched. There are 14 residues in the CDR3. The germline gives CDR1 MDHEN, CDR2 SYDVKM.

This chain connects TRBV28 to TRBJ1-5, with 8 bases identical to TRBD1. The receptor comes from a young woman with Graves' hyperthyroidism that later progressed to Graves' ophthalmopathy. Sequencing was done on a sample of blood. CDR3 sequence reads: CASSAGTGHQPQHF. In DNA form, the CDR3 reads TGTGCCAGCTCCGCAGGGACAGGCCATCAGCCCCAGCATTTT.